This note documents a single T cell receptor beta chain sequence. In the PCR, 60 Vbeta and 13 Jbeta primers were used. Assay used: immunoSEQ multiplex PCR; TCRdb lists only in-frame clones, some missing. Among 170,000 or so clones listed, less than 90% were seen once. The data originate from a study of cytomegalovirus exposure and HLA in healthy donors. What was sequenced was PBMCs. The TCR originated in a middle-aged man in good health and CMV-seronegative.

The CDR3 reads CASHSGTVETQYF. In DNA form, the CDR3 reads TGTGCCAGCCATTCCGGGACTGTGGAGACCCAGTACTTC. The V and J genes are TRBV28 and TRBJ2-5, with D possibly TRBD2 on 6 matching bases. This CDR3 contains 13 residues. V lost 8 bases to trimming and J lost 5 bases, with 15 bases between them. Germline-derived CDR1 and CDR2 are MDHEN and SYDVKM.